Reported below is one TCR beta chain. The sample comes from a study of blood T cell repertoires in COVID-19. Generated by immunoSEQ multiplex PCR, the TCRdb table keeps only in-frame clones and is missing some. The repertoire holds a few hundred thousand clones, with roughly 90% as singletons. The CDR3 has 15 residues. The V end lost 0 bases, the J end lost 3 bases, and 12 bases lay between the germline ends. CDR1 and CDR2 (germline): LNHNV, YYDKDF (reference sequence). Material: peripheral blood. The sequence came from a woman aged 55-70 years with acute or convalescent COVID-19. The chain joins TRBV15 to TRBJ2-7; D might be TRBD1 (6 bases). CDR3 residues: CATSRDRDIGYEQYF. The CDR3 DNA reads TGTGCCACCAGCAGAGACCGGGACATCGGCTACGAGCAGTACTTC.